The source of this T cell receptor beta chain is a study of T cells in Graves' hyperthyroidism and ophthalmopathy. General observations from the study: Most thyroid clonotypes that were expanded above 0.001 also turned up in blood. Ophthalmopathy onset followed model prediction by a median roughly 6.5 months.

This CDR3 is built from 11 residues. CDR1 is SGHRS and CDR2 is YFSETQ in the germline V gene. Trimming took 5 bases from V and 4 from J, leaving 6 bases between them. Using RNA transcripts as the source, TCR beta CDR3 regions were amplified. Researchers ran a first-round RT-PCR on the TCR CDR3 using the HTBI primer set. TCRdb redid the calling of the multiplex PCR reads with MiXCR, one entry per CDR3 protein. This sample carries about 570,000 distinct CDR3 sequences, 12% to 15% of them seen once, and the ten largest clones take approximately 15%. This clonotype appeared many times. The target antigen is unknown. Researchers defined stable Graves' hyperthyroidism as no ophthalmopathy progression within 18 months.

This TCR derives from a woman in her thirties or forties with Graves' hyperthyroidism. Sequencing input: blood. This chain uses TRBV5-1 with TRBJ2-5; TRBD2 might be the D (6 bases). The DNA for the CDR3 is TGCGCCAGCAGGGAGGGAGAGACCCAGTACTTC. Protein sequence: CASREGETQYF. The complete variable domain, with remaining parts taken from reference TRBV5-1 and TRBJ2-5, reads KAGVTQTPRYLIKTRGQQVTLSCSPISGHRSVSWYQQTPGQGLQFLFEYFSETQRNKGNFPGRFSGRQFSNSRSEMNVSTLELGDSALYLCASREGETQYFGPGTRLLVL.